This T cell receptor beta chain was identified in a study of regulatory T cells in long-lasting Graves disease. Time point noted: persistent/refractory GD, antithyroid drugs over 5 years with positive TRAb. There was RNA extracted from PBMCs, and the TCR library was made from it. The CDR3 has 12 residues. CDR1 is SGHAT and CDR2 is FQNNGV in the germline V gene. Trimming took 1 base from V and 4 from J, leaving 4 bases between them. TCR beta libraries were built with iRepertoire HTBI primers and Arm-PCR of CDR3 regions. TCRdb ran MiXCR on the multiplex PCR reads and lists one entry per CDR3 protein. This table has about 340,000 distinct CDR3 sequences, 15% to 20% appearing once. This clonotype occurred many times.

V usage is TRBV11-2 and J usage is TRBJ1-2; D is unresolved. The sample in question was peripheral blood mononuclear cells (PBMCs), obtained when the disease was refractory, from a patient treated with antithyroid drugs. This TCR derives from a female donor with Graves disease. CDR3: CASSLGSYGYTF. The CDR3 region has the DNA TGTGCCAGCAGCTTAGGGAGCTATGGCTACACCTTC.